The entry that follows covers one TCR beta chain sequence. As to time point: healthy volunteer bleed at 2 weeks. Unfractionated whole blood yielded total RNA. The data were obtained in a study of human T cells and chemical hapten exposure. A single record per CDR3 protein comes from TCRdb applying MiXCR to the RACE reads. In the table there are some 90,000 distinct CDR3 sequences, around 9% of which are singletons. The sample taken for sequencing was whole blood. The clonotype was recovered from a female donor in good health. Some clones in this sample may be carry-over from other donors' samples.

CDR3 sequence reads: CASSSDGLKETQYF. The CDR3 bases are TGTGCCAGCAGCTCAGATGGGCTGAAAGAGACCCAGTACTTC. The chain is built from TRBV7-2 and TRBJ2-5; no clear D. Trimming took 4 bases from V and 3 from J, leaving 12 bases between them. Per germline, CDR1 SGHTA and CDR2 FQGNSA. The CDR3 has 14 amino acids.